A selection of T cell receptor beta chains follows, all from one sample in a study of response to subunit inactivated influenza vaccine. One entry per CDR3 protein results from TCRdb running MiXCR on the RT-PCR reads. The sample has some 550,000 distinct CDR3 sequences, approximately 22% seen once; the top ten hold about 3%. This same sample was also part of a study on T cells expressing NK-cell markers.

Sequenced material: CD4+ T cells sorted from PBMCs, taken 11 to 12 days after vaccination. Receptor source: a man aged 50-60 years who received an inactivated influenza vaccine. Each CDR3 is given with its conserved first and last residue. A D gene is named only where the DNA matches it firmly. Some rows mark clone size as missing; the rest say once, few, many or name a class of expanded clone.

D	V	size	J	DNA	CDR3
NA	TRBV18	few	TRBJ2-5	TGTGCCAGCTCACCGCTCCGGAGAGAAGAGACCCAGTACTTC	CASSPLRREETQYF
NA	TRBV7-2	NA	TRBJ2-4	TGTGCCAGCAGCTTAGCGTCCCTTCGGCAGAACATTCAGTACTTC	CASSLASLRQNIQYF
NA	TRBV5-1	few	TRBJ2-3	TGCGCCAGCAGCTTGGCACAGGGAATAGATACGCAGTATTTT	CASSLAQGIDTQYF
NA	TRBV20-1	few	TRBJ1-2	TGCAGTGCCAAGAGAAATGACTATGGCTACACCTTC	CSAKRNDYGYTF
NA	TRBV6-5	few	TRBJ2-5	TGTGCCAGCAGTTACTCGCAGGGCGGTCTCGAGACCCAGTACTTC	CASSYSQGGLETQYF
NA	TRBV7-2	few	TRBJ1-6	TGTGCCAGCAGCTTAGACATTTCACCCCTCCACTTT	CASSLDISPLHF
TRBD1	TRBV30	NA	TRBJ1-3	TGTGCCTGGGACAGGGTAGAAAACACCATATATTTT	CAWDRVENTIYF
TRBD2	TRBV20-1	NA	TRBJ2-1	TGCAGTGCTATATCGGGTAGACGGACTAGCGGTTTTCCTTCGAGCTCCTACAATGAGCAGTTCTTC	CSAISGRRTSGFPSSSYNEQFF
TRBD1	TRBV20-1	NA	TRBJ2-3	TGCAGTGCTATACAGGGGGCCTTCACAGATACGCAGTATTTT	CSAIQGAFTDTQYF
NA	TRBV6-2/TRBV6-3	few	TRBJ1-4	TGTGCCAGCAGTTACTCACGGAGCGGCGCAACTAATGAAAAACTGTTTTTT	CASSYSRSGATNEKLFF
NA	TRBV7-2	few	TRBJ1-2	TGTGCCAGCAGCTTCGGCAGCAGGTTTGGCTACACCTTC	CASSFGSRFGYTF
NA	TRBV5-1	many	TRBJ1-1	TGCGCCAGCGGCCTCGGAAACACTGAAGCTTTCTTT	CASGLGNTEAFF
NA	TRBV10-3	few	TRBJ2-4	TGTGCCATCAGTGAATGGGGGGTTAATGACATTCAGTACTTC	CAISEWGVNDIQYF
TRBD1	TRBV15	few	TRBJ2-7	TGTGCCACCAGCAGAGCCGACAGGGGGAGTCACGAGCAGTACTTC	CATSRADRGSHEQYF
TRBD2	TRBV5-1	NA	TRBJ2-6	TGCGCCAGCAGCCGGACTAGCGGGGCGACTGAGGCCAACGTCCTGACTTTC	CASSRTSGATEANVLTF
NA	TRBV3-1	few	TRBJ2-3	TGTGCCACCTCGCCCCGGACAGCGAACACAGATACGCAGTATTTT	CATSPRTANTDTQYF
NA	TRBV6-2/TRBV6-3	many	TRBJ2-7	TGTGCCAGCAGTTACTCACGGGCCTACGAGCAGTACTTC	CASSYSRAYEQYF
NA	TRBV14	few	TRBJ2-2	TGTGCCAGCAGCCAGACCCAGGACTATCTCACCGGGGAGCTGTTTTTT	CASSQTQDYLTGELFF
NA	TRBV5-1	NA	TRBJ1-2	TGCGCCAGCAAAGCATACCAAGGAACGGGTGGCTACACCTTC	CASKAYQGTGGYTF
NA	TRBV7-9	many	TRBJ2-5	TGTGCCAGCATTTCCTTGGGGCAAGAGACCCAGTACTTC	CASISLGQETQYF
TRBD2	TRBV10-3	NA	TRBJ2-3	TGTGCCATCAGTGTGACTAGCTCAGATACGCAGTATTTT	CAISVTSSDTQYF
NA	TRBV27	NA	TRBJ2-4	TGTGCCAGCAAGACGGAGTGGCCCAAAAACATTCAGTACTTC	CASKTEWPKNIQYF
NA	TRBV12-3/TRBV12-4	few	TRBJ1-1	TGTGCCAGCAGTTTAAGTGGGCAGGGAGGGACTGAAGCTTTCTTT	CASSLSGQGGTEAFF
NA	TRBV28	NA	TRBJ2-5	TGTGCCAGCAGCCTCTGGCCAGGGCAAGAGACCCAGTACTTC	CASSLWPGQETQYF
TRBD1	TRBV9	once	TRBJ2-1	TGTGCCAGCAGCGTAGACGGGACAGGCACTAATGAGCAGTTCTTC	CASSVDGTGTNEQFF
NA	TRBV7-9	many	TRBJ1-4	TGTGCCAGCAGCAGCCGCGGGACTAATGAAAAACTGTTTTTT	CASSSRGTNEKLFF
NA	TRBV11-2	NA	TRBJ1-1	TGTGCCAGCAGCTTGGCGGTCTACACTGAAGCTTTCTTT	CASSLAVYTEAFF
NA	TRBV20-1	few	TRBJ2-3	TGCAGTGCTAGCCGCGACGCCACAGATACGCAGTATTTT	CSASRDATDTQYF
NA	TRBV4-1	few	TRBJ1-1	TGCGCCAGCAGCCAAGGGGAAGCGGAGGGCACTGAAGCTTTCTTT	CASSQGEAEGTEAFF
TRBD1	TRBV5-1	few	TRBJ2-5	TGCGCCAGCACCAAGACAGGGACGACACGAGAGACCCAGTACTTC	CASTKTGTTRETQYF
TRBD1	TRBV6-2/TRBV6-3	few	TRBJ2-7	TGTGCCAGCAGAACAACCGGGACAGGGTTCTTCGAGCAGTACTTC	CASRTTGTGFFEQYF
NA	TRBV6-2/TRBV6-3	few	TRBJ2-6	TGTGCCAGCAGCGAGACGGACTCTGGGGCCAACGTCCTGACTTTC	CASSETDSGANVLTF
NA	TRBV29-1	many	TRBJ1-3	TGCAGCGCGACGCCCGGCCAAGGAGGAAACACCATATATTTT	CSATPGQGGNTIYF
NA	TRBV7-3	many	TRBJ2-1	TGTGCCAGCAGCTCTGGACTGAGCTCCTACAATGAGCAGTTCTTC	CASSSGLSSYNEQFF
TRBD2	TRBV5-1	many	TRBJ2-5	TGCGCCAGCCGGATCTTGAGGACTAGCGACCAAGAGACCCAGTACTTC	CASRILRTSDQETQYF
NA	TRBV6-5	few	TRBJ2-1	TGTGCCAGCAGTTACATTCCTACGAGCTCCTACAATGAGCAGTTCTTC	CASSYIPTSSYNEQFF
NA	TRBV5-1	NA	TRBJ2-3	TGCGCCAGCAGGGTGCAGCCTCGGGCAGATACGCAGTATTTT	CASRVQPRADTQYF
NA	TRBV10-3	NA	TRBJ2-6	TGTGCCACCACAACGACAGGGGCCAACGTCCTGACTTTC	CATTTTGANVLTF
NA	TRBV18	NA	TRBJ2-2	TGTGCCAGCTCACCTTCCGACCTGAACACCGGGGAGCTGTTTTTT	CASSPSDLNTGELFF
NA	TRBV5-1	NA	TRBJ2-5	TGCGCCAGCAGCATTGGAAACGAAGAGACCCAGTACTTC	CASSIGNEETQYF
TRBD2	TRBV24-1	few	TRBJ2-1	TGTGCCACCAGTGATTGGGGATCTAGCGGTAATGAGCAGTTCTTC	CATSDWGSSGNEQFF
NA	TRBV7-2	NA	TRBJ2-3	TGTGCCAGCAGCCCCCGGCAGCGGGATACGCAGTATTTT	CASSPRQRDTQYF
NA	TRBV9	few	TRBJ2-1	TGTGCCAGCAGCGTAAAGTGGGGCGGCAATGAGCAGTTCTTC	CASSVKWGGNEQFF
NA	TRBV5-1	NA	TRBJ1-3	TGCGCCAGCAGCTTGGGGTCAACGAGGAACACCATATATTTT	CASSLGSTRNTIYF
TRBD1	TRBV6-5	NA	TRBJ2-7	TGTGCCAGCAGTTACCCCGGGACAGGGACATACGAGCAGTACTTC	CASSYPGTGTYEQYF
NA	TRBV21-1	few	TRBJ2-5	TGTGCCAGCGAGCACAGTATTCACAACGAGGAGACCCAGTACTTC	CASEHSIHNEETQYF
NA	TRBV29-1	few	TRBJ1-1	TGCAGCGTTGAAGCTGGGGCAGGGAACACTGAAGCTTTCTTT	CSVEAGAGNTEAFF
TRBD2	TRBV20-1	few	TRBJ2-7	TGCAGTGCTACCCGGGGGGGCCGCGAGCAGTACTTC	CSATRGGREQYF
NA	TRBV30	NA	TRBJ2-2	TGTGCCTGGGGACGCCTCAGGGGGAGGACCGGGGAGCTGTTTTTT	CAWGRLRGRTGELFF
NA	TRBV3-1	few	TRBJ2-5	TGTGCCAGCAGACAGTTGTACCAAGAGACCCAGTACTTC	CASRQLYQETQYF
TRBD2	TRBV7-9	NA	TRBJ2-7	TGTGCCGTGTCCGAGGGAGGGGCCCGGGTAGGCGAGCAGTACTTC	CAVSEGGARVGEQYF
TRBD2	TRBV3-1	NA	TRBJ2-1	TGTGCCAGCAGCCAAACAAATCCGGGACTAGCGGGAGGTAGGTCCTACAATGAGCAGTTCTTC	CASSQTNPGLAGGRSYNEQFF
NA	TRBV7-2	few	TRBJ2-1	TGTGCCAGCAGCTTAGGGCCAACATCGAGGGAGCAGTTCTTC	CASSLGPTSREQFF